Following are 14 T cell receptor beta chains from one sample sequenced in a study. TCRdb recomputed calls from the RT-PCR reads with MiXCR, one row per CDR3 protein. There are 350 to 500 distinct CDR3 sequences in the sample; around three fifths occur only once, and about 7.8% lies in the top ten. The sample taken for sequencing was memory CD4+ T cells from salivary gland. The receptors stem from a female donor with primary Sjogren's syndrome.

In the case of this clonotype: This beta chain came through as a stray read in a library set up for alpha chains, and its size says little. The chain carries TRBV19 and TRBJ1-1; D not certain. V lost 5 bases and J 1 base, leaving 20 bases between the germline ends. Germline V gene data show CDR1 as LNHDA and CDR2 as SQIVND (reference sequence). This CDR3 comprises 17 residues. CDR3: CASSGLRAATRNTEAFF. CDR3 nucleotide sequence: TGTGCCAGTAGTGGTTTGCGGGCAGCCACCAGGAACACTGAAGCTTTCTTT.

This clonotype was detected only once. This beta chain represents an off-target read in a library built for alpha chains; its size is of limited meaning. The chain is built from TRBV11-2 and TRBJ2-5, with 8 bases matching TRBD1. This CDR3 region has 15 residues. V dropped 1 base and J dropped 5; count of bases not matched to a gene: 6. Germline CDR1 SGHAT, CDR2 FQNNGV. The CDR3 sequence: CASSLVAGGWETQYF. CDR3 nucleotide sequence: TGTGCCAGCAGCTTAGTCGCAGGGGGCTGGGAGACCCAGTACTTC.

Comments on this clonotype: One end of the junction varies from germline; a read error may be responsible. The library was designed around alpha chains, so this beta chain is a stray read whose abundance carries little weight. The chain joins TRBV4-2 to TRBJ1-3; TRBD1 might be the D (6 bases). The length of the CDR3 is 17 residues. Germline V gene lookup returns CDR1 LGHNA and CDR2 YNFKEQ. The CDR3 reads CAGSRRDLGGSGNTIYF. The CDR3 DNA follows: TGTGCCGGCAGCAGACGTGATCTAGGGGGCTCTGGAAACACCATATATTTT.

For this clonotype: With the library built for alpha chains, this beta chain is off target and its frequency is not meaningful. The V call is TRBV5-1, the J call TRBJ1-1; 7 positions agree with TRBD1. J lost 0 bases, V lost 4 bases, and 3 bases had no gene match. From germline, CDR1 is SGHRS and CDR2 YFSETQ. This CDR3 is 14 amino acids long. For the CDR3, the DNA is TGCGCCAGCAGCATCAGGGGGATGAACACTGAAGCTTTCTTT. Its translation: CASSIRGMNTEAFF.

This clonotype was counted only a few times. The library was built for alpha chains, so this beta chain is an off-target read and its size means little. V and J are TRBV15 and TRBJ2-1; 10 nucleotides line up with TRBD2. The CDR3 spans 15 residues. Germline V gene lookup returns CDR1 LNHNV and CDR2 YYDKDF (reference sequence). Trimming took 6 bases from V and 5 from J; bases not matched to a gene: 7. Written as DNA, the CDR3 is TGTGCCACCAGTGGGGTGCTAGCGGGAGACAATGAGCAGTTCTTC. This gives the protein CATSGVLAGDNEQFF.

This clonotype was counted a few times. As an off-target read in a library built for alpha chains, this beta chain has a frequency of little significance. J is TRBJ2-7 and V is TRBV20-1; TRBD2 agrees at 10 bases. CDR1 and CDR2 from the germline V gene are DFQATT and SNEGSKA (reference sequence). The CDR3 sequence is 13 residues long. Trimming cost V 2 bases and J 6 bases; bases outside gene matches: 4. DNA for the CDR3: TGCAGTGCTAGACCTAGCGGGAGAAGCGAGCAGTACTTC. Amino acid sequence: CSARPSGRSEQYF.

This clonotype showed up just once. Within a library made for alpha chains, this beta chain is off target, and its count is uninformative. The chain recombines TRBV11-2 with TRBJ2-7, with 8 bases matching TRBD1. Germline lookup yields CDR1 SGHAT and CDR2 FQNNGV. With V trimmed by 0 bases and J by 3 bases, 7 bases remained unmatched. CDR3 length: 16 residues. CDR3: CASSLDPNRGVYEQYF. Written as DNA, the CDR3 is TGTGCCAGCAGCTTAGATCCAAACAGGGGGGTCTACGAGCAGTACTTC.

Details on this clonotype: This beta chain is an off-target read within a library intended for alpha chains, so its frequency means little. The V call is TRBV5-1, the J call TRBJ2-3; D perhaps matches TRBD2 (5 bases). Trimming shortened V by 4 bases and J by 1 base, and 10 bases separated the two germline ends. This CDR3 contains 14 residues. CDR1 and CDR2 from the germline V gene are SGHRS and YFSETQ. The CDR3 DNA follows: TGCGCCAGCAGCAGTCTAGCCGGCACAGATACGCAGTATTTT. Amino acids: CASSSLAGTDTQYF.

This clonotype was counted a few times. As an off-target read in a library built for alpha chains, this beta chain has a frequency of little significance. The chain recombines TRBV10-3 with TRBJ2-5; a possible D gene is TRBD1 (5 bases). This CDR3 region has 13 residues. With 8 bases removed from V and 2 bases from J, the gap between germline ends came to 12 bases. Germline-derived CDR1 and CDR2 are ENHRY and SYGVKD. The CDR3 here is CAIAIQGQETQYF. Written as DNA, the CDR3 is TGTGCCATCGCGATTCAGGGACAAGAGACCCAGTACTTC.

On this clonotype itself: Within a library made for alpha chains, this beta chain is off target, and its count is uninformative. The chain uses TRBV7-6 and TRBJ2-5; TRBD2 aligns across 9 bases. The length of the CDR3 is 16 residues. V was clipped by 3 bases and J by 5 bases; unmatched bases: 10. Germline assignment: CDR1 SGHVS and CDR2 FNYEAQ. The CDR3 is CASSFWSGGGAETQYF. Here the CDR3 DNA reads TGTGCCAGCAGCTTCTGGTCTGGCGGGGGGGCCGAGACCCAGTACTTC.

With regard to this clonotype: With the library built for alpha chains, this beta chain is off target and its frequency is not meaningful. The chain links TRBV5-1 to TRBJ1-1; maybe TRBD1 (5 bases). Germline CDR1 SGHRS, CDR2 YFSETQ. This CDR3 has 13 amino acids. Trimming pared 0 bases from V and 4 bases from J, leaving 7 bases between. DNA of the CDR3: TGCGCCAGCAGCTTGGTAGGGGTCACTGAAGCTTTCTTT. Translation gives CASSLVGVTEAFF.

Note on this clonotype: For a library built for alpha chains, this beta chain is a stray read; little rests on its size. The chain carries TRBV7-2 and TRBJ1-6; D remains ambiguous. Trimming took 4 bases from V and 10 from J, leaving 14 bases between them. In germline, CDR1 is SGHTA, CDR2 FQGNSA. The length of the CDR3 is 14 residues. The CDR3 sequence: CASSSLRNYSPLHF. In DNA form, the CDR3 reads TGTGCCAGCAGCTCCCTACGGAATTACTCACCCCTCCACTTT.

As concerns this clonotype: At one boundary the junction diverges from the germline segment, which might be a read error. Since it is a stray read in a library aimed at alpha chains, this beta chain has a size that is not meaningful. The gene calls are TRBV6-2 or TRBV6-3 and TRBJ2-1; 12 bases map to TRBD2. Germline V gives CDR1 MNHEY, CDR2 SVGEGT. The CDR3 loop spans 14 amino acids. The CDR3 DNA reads TGTACCAGCAGGCCTAGCGGGAGGGTCAATGAGCAGTTCTTC. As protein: CTSRPSGRVNEQFF.

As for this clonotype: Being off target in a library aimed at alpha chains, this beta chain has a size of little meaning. In nucleotides, the CDR3 is TGTGCCAGCAGCAAGACAGGGGCGGATGGCTACACCTTC. It is translated as CASSKTGADGYTF. The V gene is TRBV11-2, the J gene TRBJ1-2, with 8 bases aligning to TRBD1. The CDR3 is made up of 13 amino acids. Germline V lookup: CDR1 SGHAT, CDR2 FQNNGV. V trimming: 5 bases; J trimming: 6 bases; junction bases outside the gene matches: 5.